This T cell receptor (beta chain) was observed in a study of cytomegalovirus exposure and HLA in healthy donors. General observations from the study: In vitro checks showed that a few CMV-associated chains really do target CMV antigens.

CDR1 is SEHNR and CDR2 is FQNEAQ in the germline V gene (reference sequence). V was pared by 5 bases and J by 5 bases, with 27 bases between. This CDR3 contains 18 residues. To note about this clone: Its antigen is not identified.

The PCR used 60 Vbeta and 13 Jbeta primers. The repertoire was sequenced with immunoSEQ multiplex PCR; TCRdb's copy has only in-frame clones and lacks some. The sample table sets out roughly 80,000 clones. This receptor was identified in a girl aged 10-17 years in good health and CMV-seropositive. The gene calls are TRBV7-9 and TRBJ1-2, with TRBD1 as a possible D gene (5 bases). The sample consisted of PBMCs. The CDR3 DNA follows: TGTGCCAGCAGCCCAACCTATCTGGACGCACCCGGGACTTATGGCTACACCTTC. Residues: CASSPTYLDAPGTYGYTF.